Listed below are T cell receptor beta chains from one sample, sequenced in a study of cytomegalovirus exposure and HLA in healthy donors. Profiled with immunoSEQ multiplex PCR; TCRdb holds only in-frame clones, not every one. Of more than 95,000 clones listed, 70% to 85% are singletons. The sequencing input was PBMCs. These receptors came from a woman in her forties or fifties in good health and CMV-seropositive. Both conserved end residues are trimmed from each CDR3. The D gene is left open where the match is weak.

j_call v_call d_call cdr3_aa
TRBJ2-2 TRBV11-2 - ASSTHPGNAAGELF
TRBJ2-1 TRBV29-1 - SVGAGINEQF
TRBJ1-2 TRBV6-5 TRBD1 ASSSQGSYGYT
TRBJ1-1 TRBV5-4 TRBD1 ASSRGQGETEAF
TRBJ2-7 TRBV29-1 - SVDPEGDRNEQY
TRBJ2-7 TRBV4-2 - ASSQEEQIYEQY
TRBJ2-5 TRBV4-1 TRBD1 ASSPQDRASETQY
TRBJ2-7 TRBV11-2 TRBD2 ASSLAKASGPYEQY
TRBJ1-3 TRBV5-1 TRBD1 ASSSTGASGDTIY
TRBJ2-3 TRBV19 TRBD1 ASARQGASGTTQY
TRBJ2-2 TRBV7-2 TRBD1 ASSFGTGNTGELF
TRBJ1-3 TRBV6-5 TRBD1 ASSSYGQEGNTIY
TRBJ2-7 TRBV14 - ASSLSKLGKQY
TRBJ2-1 TRBV4-1 TRBD2 ASSPLAGGDEQF
TRBJ1-3 TRBV27 - ATKINRGSGNTIY
TRBJ2-3 TRBV15 - ATSQGQGTDTQY
TRBJ2-2 TRBV7-2 - ASSLPGTGELF
TRBJ2-4 TRBV7-9 - ASSLVGHQY
TRBJ2-1 TRBV5-4 - ASSFGGSSSYNEQF
TRBJ2-7 TRBV5-6 TRBD1 ASSSWGQGDYEQY
TRBJ2-5 TRBV20-1 - SASRQETQY
TRBJ2-2 TRBV7-2 - ASSSGGRKNTGELF
TRBJ1-5 TRBV30 TRBD1 AWSKGQGNQPQH
TRBJ2-5 TRBV9 TRBD2 ASSVPIGTSEETQY
TRBJ1-1 TRBV10-1 - ASTLGAPVATEAF
TRBJ2-7 TRBV7-2 - ASSLTGSVSGEQY